This TCR beta chain was documented in a study of blood T cell repertoires in COVID-19 (dated by TCRdb to 2020 to 2021). Context from the whole study: Collaborator samples came from the United States, Italy and Spain and covered acute and convalescent phases of COVID-19. The prospective study material was composed of cDNA or gDNA derived from T cells, B-cell-depleted T cells, or PBMCs. Subjects who had been exposed to COVID-19, were actively infected with it, or had recovered from it provided the deeply sampled blood TCRbeta repertoires that made up the dataset. The repertoires were released in a freely available public database meant as a resource for research on the immune response to SARS-CoV-2. Samples were obtained from the ongoing ImmuneRACE study (first 160 participants) and from 1,254 subjects provided by 6 global collaborators. A de-identified subject ID, COVID-19 status, age in years and sex were almost always included in the sample metadata. Where available, HLA class I and class II types were taken from metadata supplied by the sample provider and were not determined by assay-based typing.

CDR1 and CDR2 are read off the germline V gene as MDHEN and SYDVKM. Compared with germline, V lacks 9 bases and J lacks 2 bases; bases without a gene match: 9. From the cysteine through the phenylalanine, the CDR3 covers 14 amino acids. Of all the DNA, just the CDR3 is kept, 42 bases in frame from base 1. General conclusions and limits of the study: The quantity of clinical and demographic metadata differed by source and by participant and was supplied without curation.

The immunoSEQ Assay, a bias-controlled multiplex PCR, was used to amplify TCRbeta CDR3 regions from genomic DNA. The published analysis was carried out like this. The number of nucleated cells in each sample was estimated by amplification of reference gene primers within the assay. To quantify the absolute abundance of each unique TCRbeta CDR3 rearrangement, sequence reads were collapsed and filtered. For each sample, productive Simpson clonality was calculated by taking the square root of Simpson's diversity index across productive rearrangements. TCRdb took over this immuneACCESS table, retaining in-frame rearrangements with V and J assigned. Such tables are incomplete; in checked studies, under half of the missing clones stem from an unresolved V gene, and the remainder is unexplained. D and trimming come from the DNA, and the V and J calls and clone size come from that table. The sample table lists more than 300,000 clones, around nine tenths of them with a count of one. The ten largest clones represent about 7.3% of the sample.

Concerning this clone: Its antigen is not yet known. Nothing much larger sits one base from this clone, and base qualities are not available.

In Seattle, one collaborating source enrolled patients while the infection was active and tracked those patients longitudinally over the course of disease. The collaborating institutions used their own protocols to collect whole blood in K2EDTA tubes. Collaborator samples were shipped for TCRbeta analysis as frozen whole blood, isolated PBMCs, or DNA extracted from either sample type. The chain couples TRBV28 to TRBJ1-1; TRBD1 agrees with 7 junctional bases. The clonotype was recovered from a woman in her seventies with COVID-19, enrolled during active disease. The specimen sequenced was peripheral blood. The CDR3 region: CASEPDRRNTEAFF. The sequenced DNA is TGTGCCAGTGAACCGGACAGGCGCAACACTGAAGCTTTCTTT. The full variable domain, completed from the reference TRBV28 and TRBJ1-1 proteins outside the CDR3, reads DVKVTQSSRYLVKRTGEKVFLECVQDMDHENMFWYRQDPGLGLRLIYFSYDVKMKEKGDIPEGYSVSREKKERFSLILESASTNQTSMYLCASEPDRRNTEAFFGQGTRLTVV.